This T cell receptor beta chain was captured in a study of T cells after posttransplantation cyclophosphamide. Study-level results: Blood and skin or GI T cell repertoires showed limited TRB overlap. TRB clonality was highly associated with recipient CMV seropositivity and reactivation.

On the day of bone marrow donation, the related graft donor provided peripheral blood. Turning to this clone: The antigen is undetermined.

Repertoires were generated with immunoSEQ multiplex PCR, while TCRdb's copy carries only in-frame clones and drops some. The table records roughly 21,000 clones, roughly 98% of them present only once. CDR3 length: 18 amino acids. CDR1 is SGHVS and CDR2 is FNYEAQ in the germline V gene. After removal of 5 bases from V and 2 bases from J, the junction contained 7 bases not matched to a gene. The sequencing sample was made of naive CD8+ T cells sorted from PBMCs. J is TRBJ2-1 and V is TRBV7-6; 15 bases align to TRBD2. The receptor was derived from a man in his forties in good health, CMV-negative, and a related stem cell transplant donor. CDR3 protein: CASSLSGTSGGTYNEQFF. The CDR3 DNA reads as TGTGCCAGCAGCCTTTCCGGGACTAGCGGGGGGACCTACAATGAGCAGTTCTTC.